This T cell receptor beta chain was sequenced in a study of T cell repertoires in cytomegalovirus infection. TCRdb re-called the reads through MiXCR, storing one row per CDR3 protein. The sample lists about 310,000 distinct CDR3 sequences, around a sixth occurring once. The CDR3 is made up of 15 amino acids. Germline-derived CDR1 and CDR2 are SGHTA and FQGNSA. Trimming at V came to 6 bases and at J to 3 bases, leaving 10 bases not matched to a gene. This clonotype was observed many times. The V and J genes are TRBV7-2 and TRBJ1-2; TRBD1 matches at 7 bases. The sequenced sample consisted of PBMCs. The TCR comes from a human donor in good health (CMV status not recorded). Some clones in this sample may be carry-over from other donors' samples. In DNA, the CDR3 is TGTGCCAGCAGAAATGACAGGGAGGAAGACTATGGCTACACCTTC. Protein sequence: CASRNDREEDYGYTF.